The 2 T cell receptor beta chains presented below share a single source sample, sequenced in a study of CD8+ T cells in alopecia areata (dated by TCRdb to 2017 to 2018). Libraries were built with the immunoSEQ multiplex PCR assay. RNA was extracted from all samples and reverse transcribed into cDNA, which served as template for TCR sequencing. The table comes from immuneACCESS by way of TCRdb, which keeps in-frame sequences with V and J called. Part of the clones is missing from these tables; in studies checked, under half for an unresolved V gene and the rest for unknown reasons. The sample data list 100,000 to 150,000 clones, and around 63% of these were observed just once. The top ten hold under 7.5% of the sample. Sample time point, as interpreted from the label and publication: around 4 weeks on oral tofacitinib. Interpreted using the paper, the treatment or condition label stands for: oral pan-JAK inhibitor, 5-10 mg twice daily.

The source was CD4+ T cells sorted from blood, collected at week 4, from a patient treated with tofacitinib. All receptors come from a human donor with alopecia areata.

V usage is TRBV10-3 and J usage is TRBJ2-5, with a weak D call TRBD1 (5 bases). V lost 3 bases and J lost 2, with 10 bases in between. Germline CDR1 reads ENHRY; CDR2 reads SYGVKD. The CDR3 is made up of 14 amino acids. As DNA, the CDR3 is TGTGCCATCAGTGACAGGGCTGGGCAAGAGACCCAGTACTTC. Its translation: CAISDRAGQETQYF.

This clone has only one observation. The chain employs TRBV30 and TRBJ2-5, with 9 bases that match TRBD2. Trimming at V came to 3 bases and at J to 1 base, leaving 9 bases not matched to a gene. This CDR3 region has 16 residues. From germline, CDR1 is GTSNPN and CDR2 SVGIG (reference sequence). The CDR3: CAWSLSGGNFQETQYF. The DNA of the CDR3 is TGTGCCTGGAGCCTTAGCGGGGGTAACTTCCAAGAGACCCAGTACTTC.